This T cell receptor (beta chain) emerged from a study of blood T cell repertoires in COVID-19. In the case of this clone: Other nucleotide sequences from this sample produce the same CDR3.

TCRdb's table, derived via immunoSEQ multiplex PCR, lists solely in-frame clones and lacks some. The sample includes 170,000 or so clones, approximately 88% of them seen just once. Germline V gene data show CDR1 as LNHDA and CDR2 as SQIVND (reference sequence). The CDR3 loop spans 16 amino acids. V shed 3 bases and J shed 2 bases, with 14 bases lying between them. The genes are TRBV19 and TRBJ1-5; possible D gene TRBD1, 6 bases. What was sequenced was peripheral blood. The sequence came from a woman aged 55-70 years with acute or convalescent COVID-19. The CDR3 DNA reads TGTGCCAGTAGTATTGGTGGGGGCAGGGGCAATCAGCCCCAGCATTTT. Translated, it gives CASSIGGGRGNQPQHF.